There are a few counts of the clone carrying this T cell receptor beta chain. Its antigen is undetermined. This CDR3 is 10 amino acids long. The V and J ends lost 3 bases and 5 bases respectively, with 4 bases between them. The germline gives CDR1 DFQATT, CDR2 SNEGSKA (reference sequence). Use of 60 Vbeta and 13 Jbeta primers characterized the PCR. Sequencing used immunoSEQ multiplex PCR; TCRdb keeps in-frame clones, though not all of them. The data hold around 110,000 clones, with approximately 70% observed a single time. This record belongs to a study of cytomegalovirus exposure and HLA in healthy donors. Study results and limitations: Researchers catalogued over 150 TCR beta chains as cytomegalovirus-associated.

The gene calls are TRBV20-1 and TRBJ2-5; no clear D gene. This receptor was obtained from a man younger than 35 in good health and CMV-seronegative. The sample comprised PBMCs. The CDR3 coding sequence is TGCAGTGCTAGGTCGGAGACCCAGTACTTC. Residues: CSARSETQYF.